The rows below give T cell receptor beta chains drawn from one sample of a study of shared clonotypes between healthy human individuals. Sequencing used immunoSEQ multiplex PCR; TCRdb keeps in-frame clones, though not all of them. The repertoire holds over a million clones, about 75% seen once, with over 1.3% in the top ten. The material sequenced was memory CD4+ T cells sorted from blood. The receptor source for this set is a man younger than 35 in good health. The CDR3 runs from the conserved cysteine through the conserved F or W. D genes are given only for firm matches. Expanded clones get a size class; other rows say once, few or many, or leave the size out.

size: NA; J: TRBJ1-1; D: NA; V: TRBV28; DNA: TGTGCCAGCAGTTTAGCTTGGGGAAGCACTGAAGCTTTCTTT; CDR3: CASSLAWGSTEAFF
size: NA; J: TRBJ1-3; D: NA; V: TRBV21-1; DNA: TGTGCCAGCAGCAGATCAGTCGAGCCTATTTTATATTTT; CDR3: CASSRSVEPILYF
size: NA; J: TRBJ1-4; D: NA; V: TRBV2; DNA: TGTGCCAGCAGCGGACAAGGGTCGGCGGAAAAACTGTTTTTT; CDR3: CASSGQGSAEKLFF
size: NA; J: TRBJ1-2; D: NA; V: TRBV19; DNA: TGTGCCAGTAGTATTCGGACGCAATATGGCTACACCTTC; CDR3: CASSIRTQYGYTF
size: NA; J: TRBJ2-3; D: TRBD2; V: TRBV7-3; DNA: TGTGCCAGCAGCTTAGGACTAGCGGGGAGCACAGATACGCAGTATTTT; CDR3: CASSLGLAGSTDTQYF
size: NA; J: TRBJ2-1; D: TRBD2; V: TRBV5-4; DNA: TGTGCCAGCAGCTGGGGACTAGCGGGGGGTAGGGCCTACAATGAGCAGTTCTTC; CDR3: CASSWGLAGGRAYNEQFF
size: NA; J: TRBJ2-2; D: NA; V: TRBV6-1; DNA: TGTGCCAGCAGTGAATCCGCAGGGGCCACCGGGGAGCTGTTTTTT; CDR3: CASSESAGATGELFF
size: NA; J: TRBJ2-1; D: TRBD2; V: TRBV4-3; DNA: TGCGCCAGCAGCCAAATATCGGGAGGGCTATTCAGCTCCTACAATGAGCAGTTCTTC; CDR3: CASSQISGGLFSSYNEQFF
size: NA; J: TRBJ1-2; D: TRBD1; V: TRBV7-8; DNA: TGTGCCAGCAGCTTGGAGGGACAGACCTATGGCTACACCTTC; CDR3: CASSLEGQTYGYTF
size: once; J: TRBJ2-1; D: TRBD2; V: TRBV6-4; DNA: TGTGCCAGCAGTCTGGGACTACCCTGGGATGAGCAGTTCTTC; CDR3: CASSLGLPWDEQFF
size: NA; J: TRBJ2-7; D: NA; V: TRBV9; DNA: TGTGCCAGCAGCGTGGGCGGCAGGGGAAGCGAGCAGTACTTC; CDR3: CASSVGGRGSEQYF
size: NA; J: TRBJ2-1; D: NA; V: TRBV25-1; DNA: TGTGCCAGCAGTGAAAGGGGGATTGATGAGCAGTTCTTC; CDR3: CASSERGIDEQFF
size: once; J: TRBJ1-2; D: NA; V: TRBV5-6; DNA: TGTGCCAGCACCCCGGGGGGGCAAAGCTATGGCTACACCTTC; CDR3: CASTPGGQSYGYTF
size: once; J: TRBJ1-2; D: TRBD1; V: TRBV18; DNA: TGTGCCAGCTCAGAGGGACAGGGGACCGGCTACACCTTC; CDR3: CASSEGQGTGYTF
size: NA; J: TRBJ2-5; D: NA; V: TRBV5-4; DNA: TGTGCCAGCAGCTTGGATCACAGGGATCAAGAGACCCAGTACTTC; CDR3: CASSLDHRDQETQYF
size: NA; J: TRBJ2-2; D: TRBD2; V: TRBV10-3; DNA: TGTGCCATCAGTGAGTTCGGGACTATGAACACCGGGGAGCTGTTTTTT; CDR3: CAISEFGTMNTGELFF
size: NA; J: TRBJ1-5; D: NA; V: TRBV19; DNA: TGTGCCAGTAGTATAAAGCCTAGTGATTTTTTGCCCCAGCATTTT; CDR3: CASSIKPSDFLPQHF
size: NA; J: TRBJ2-7; D: NA; V: TRBV19; DNA: TGTGCCAGTAGTCCTCGTGGGAAGTACTCCTACGAGCAGTACTTC; CDR3: CASSPRGKYSYEQYF
size: once; J: TRBJ2-1; D: NA; V: TRBV5-4; DNA: TGTGCCAGCAGCTTAACGATGGGCAATGAGCAGTTCTTC; CDR3: CASSLTMGNEQFF
size: NA; J: TRBJ2-1; D: NA; V: TRBV7-2; DNA: TGTGCCAGCAGCCTACGGCCCCCTGGGAATGAGCAGTTCTTC; CDR3: CASSLRPPGNEQFF
size: NA; J: TRBJ2-3; D: NA; V: TRBV28; DNA: TGTGCCAGCAGTCTTGGACAGACGACAGATACGCAGTATTTT; CDR3: CASSLGQTTDTQYF
size: NA; J: TRBJ2-7; D: NA; V: TRBV6-5; DNA: TGTGCCAGCAGTTACGAGGGAAAGCTATCGGAGCAGTACTTC; CDR3: CASSYEGKLSEQYF
size: NA; J: TRBJ2-5; D: NA; V: TRBV30; DNA: TGTGCCTGGAGTGACGGCGGGGAGACCCAGTACTTC; CDR3: CAWSDGGETQYF
size: few; J: TRBJ2-3; D: NA; V: TRBV25-1; DNA: TGTGCCAGCAGTGAATGGGTCGGGGGAGTCGGCACAGATACGCAGTATTTT; CDR3: CASSEWVGGVGTDTQYF
size: NA; J: TRBJ2-1; D: NA; V: TRBV19; DNA: TGTGCCAGTAGCCCAGGGACCGGGACCAATGAGCAGTTCTTC; CDR3: CASSPGTGTNEQFF
size: NA; J: TRBJ2-7; D: TRBD2; V: TRBV13; DNA: TGTGCCAGCAGCTTAGATGGCGGGGGGCGTCTGGGCGAGCAGTACTTC; CDR3: CASSLDGGGRLGEQYF
size: NA; J: TRBJ2-5; D: TRBD1; V: TRBV7-6; DNA: TGTGCCAGCAGCGTAACAACAGGGGGCCGTGAGACCCAGTACTTC; CDR3: CASSVTTGGRETQYF
size: few; J: TRBJ1-2; D: NA; V: TRBV5-6; DNA: TGTGCCAGCAGCTTGATTGTCGGAAGCAACTATGGCTACACCTTC; CDR3: CASSLIVGSNYGYTF
size: once; J: TRBJ2-2; D: NA; V: TRBV28; DNA: TGTGCCAGCGGGGGAAACACCGGGGAGCTGTTTTTT; CDR3: CASGGNTGELFF
size: many; J: TRBJ2-5; D: TRBD2; V: TRBV7-2; DNA: TGTGCCAGCAGCTTATTTTCTAGCGGGGGACGACAAGAGACCCAGTACTTC; CDR3: CASSLFSSGGRQETQYF
size: NA; J: TRBJ1-2; D: NA; V: TRBV6-1; DNA: TGTGCCAGCAGTGAGATGATCTTACAGGGTAGGAGCTACACCTTC; CDR3: CASSEMILQGRSYTF
size: NA; J: TRBJ2-1; D: NA; V: TRBV20-1; DNA: TGCAGTGCCAGCCGGGGCTTTGAGCAGTTCTTC; CDR3: CSASRGFEQFF
size: NA; J: TRBJ1-3; D: NA; V: TRBV7-8; DNA: TGTGCCAGCAGCTATGCCGAAGTGGGAAACACCATATATTTT; CDR3: CASSYAEVGNTIYF
size: NA; J: TRBJ2-7; D: NA; V: TRBV2; DNA: TGTGCCAGCAGTGAAAGGGGGGGGACTACTCTCTACGAGCAGTACTTC; CDR3: CASSERGGTTLYEQYF
size: NA; J: TRBJ2-2; D: NA; V: TRBV11-2; DNA: TGTGCCAGCAGCTTGGGTAGCGGCCCGAACACCGGGGAGCTGTTTTTT; CDR3: CASSLGSGPNTGELFF
size: NA; J: TRBJ1-1; D: TRBD1; V: TRBV6-5; DNA: TGTGCCAGCAGTCCCGGGACAGGGAGATATGAAGCTTTCTTT; CDR3: CASSPGTGRYEAFF
size: NA; J: TRBJ2-2; D: NA; V: TRBV5-1; DNA: TGCGCCAGCAGCTTGAAAGTTGAGGCCGGGGAGCTGTTTTTT; CDR3: CASSLKVEAGELFF
size: many; J: TRBJ2-1; D: NA; V: TRBV20-1; DNA: TGCAGTGGCCTAGCCTACAATGAGCAGTTCTTC; CDR3: CSGLAYNEQFF
size: NA; J: TRBJ2-3; D: NA; V: TRBV2; DNA: TGTGCCAGCAGTGCGGGGTCAACGCAGTATTTT; CDR3: CASSAGSTQYF
size: NA; J: TRBJ1-1; D: NA; V: TRBV5-1; DNA: TGCGCCAGCAGCTTTCGAAGGGAGGGTGAAGCTTTCTTT; CDR3: CASSFRREGEAFF